The rows below give T cell receptor beta chains drawn from one sample of a study of blood T cell repertoires in COVID-19. Sequenced by immunoSEQ multiplex PCR; TCRdb stores in-frame clones only, minus some. Counted here are approximately 260,000 clones, about 87% occurring once; the ten biggest clones make up about 9.4%. The sequencing sample was made of peripheral blood. These receptor sequences come from a woman aged 70-85 years with COVID-19, enrolled during active disease. Both conserved end residues are part of each CDR3. D genes are given only for firm matches.

j_gene | v_gene | d_gene | CDR3nt | CDR3aa
TRBJ1-5 | TRBV2 | . | TGTGCCAGCAAGATCAACCGGCAGCCCCAGCATTTT | CASKINRQPQHF
TRBJ2-7 | TRBV6-6 | TRBD1 | TGTGCCAGCAGATCCGGGACAGGGACGTACGAGCAGTACTTC | CASRSGTGTYEQYF
TRBJ2-2 | TRBV6-5 | TRBD2 | TGTGCCAGCACCCCAACGAGCGGGACGACCGGGGAGCTGTTTTTT | CASTPTSGTTGELFF
TRBJ2-1 | TRBV5-1 | . | TGCGCCAGCAGCTTGGCGGAGAGCTCCTACAATGAGCAGTTCTTC | CASSLAESSYNEQFF
TRBJ2-7 | TRBV6-5 | . | TGTGCCAGCAGTTATCTTGGCCCCGACACCTACGAGCAGTACTTC | CASSYLGPDTYEQYF
TRBJ2-7 | TRBV28 | . | TGTGCCAGCAGTTTTAGTGTCGGTGTATACGAGCAGTACTTC | CASSFSVGVYEQYF
TRBJ1-6 | TRBV3-1/TRBV3-2 | TRBD1 | TGTGCCAGCAGCCGACAGGGTAATTCGGATTCACCCCTCCACTTT | CASSRQGNSDSPLHF
TRBJ2-3 | TRBV6-5 | . | TGTGCCAGCAGTTACGCGCTGGCGGGAGATACGCAGTATTTT | CASSYALAGDTQYF
TRBJ2-2 | TRBV5-1 | . | TGCGCCAGCAGCTTGTTGGCGGGGAACACCGGGGAGCTGTTTTTT | CASSLLAGNTGELFF
TRBJ1-2 | TRBV29-1 | . | TGCAGCGTTGCCGGGGTCAGGGGCTATGGCTACACCTTC | CSVAGVRGYGYTF